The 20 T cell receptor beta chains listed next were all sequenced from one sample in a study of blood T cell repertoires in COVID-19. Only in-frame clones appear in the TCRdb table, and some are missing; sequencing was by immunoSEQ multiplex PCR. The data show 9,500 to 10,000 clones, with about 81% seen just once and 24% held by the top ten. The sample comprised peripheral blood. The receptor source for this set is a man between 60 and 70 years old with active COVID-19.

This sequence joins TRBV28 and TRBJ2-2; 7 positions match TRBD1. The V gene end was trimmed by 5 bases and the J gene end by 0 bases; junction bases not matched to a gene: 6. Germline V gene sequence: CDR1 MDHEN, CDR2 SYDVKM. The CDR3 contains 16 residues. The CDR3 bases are TGTGCCAGCAGTCCGGAAGGGACAGCGAACACCGGGGAGCTGTTTTTT. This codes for CASSPEGTANTGELFF.

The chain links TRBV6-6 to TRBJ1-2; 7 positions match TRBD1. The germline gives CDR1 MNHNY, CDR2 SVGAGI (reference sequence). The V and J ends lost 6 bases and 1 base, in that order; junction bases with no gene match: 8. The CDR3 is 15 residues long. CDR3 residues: CASSQQGQNNYGYTF. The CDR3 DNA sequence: TGTGCCAGCAGCCAACAGGGACAGAATAACTATGGCTACACCTTC.

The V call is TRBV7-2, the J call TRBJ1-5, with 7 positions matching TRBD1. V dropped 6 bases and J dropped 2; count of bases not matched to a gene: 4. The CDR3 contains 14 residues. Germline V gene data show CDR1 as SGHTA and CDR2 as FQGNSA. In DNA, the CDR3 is TGTGCCAGCAGGCCAACAGGGGGCAATCAGCCCCAGCATTTT. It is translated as CASRPTGGNQPQHF.

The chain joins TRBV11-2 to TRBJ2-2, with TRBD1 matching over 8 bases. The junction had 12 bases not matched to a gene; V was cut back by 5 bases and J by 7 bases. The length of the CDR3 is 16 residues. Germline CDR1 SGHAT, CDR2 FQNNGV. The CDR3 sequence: CASSPEAGGLSGELFF. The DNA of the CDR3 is TGTGCCAGCAGCCCGGAGGCAGGGGGCCTCAGCGGGGAGCTGTTTTTT.

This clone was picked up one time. CDR3 residues: CASTGQGVHYGYTF. CDR3 DNA: TGTGCCAGCACCGGACAGGGAGTTCACTATGGCTACACCTTC. The rearrangement uses TRBV25-1 and TRBJ1-2, with 8 bases fitting TRBD1. Germline V gives CDR1 MGHDK, CDR2 SYGVNS. This CDR3 is 14 amino acids long. After removal of 7 bases from V and 3 bases from J, the junction contained 7 bases not matched to a gene.

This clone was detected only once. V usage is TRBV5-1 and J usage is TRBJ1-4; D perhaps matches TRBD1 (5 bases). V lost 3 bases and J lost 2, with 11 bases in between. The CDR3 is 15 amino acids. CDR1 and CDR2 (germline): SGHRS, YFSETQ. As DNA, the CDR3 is TGCGCCAGCAGCTCAGGGTTGATCACTAATGAAAAACTGTTTTTT. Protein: CASSSGLITNEKLFF.

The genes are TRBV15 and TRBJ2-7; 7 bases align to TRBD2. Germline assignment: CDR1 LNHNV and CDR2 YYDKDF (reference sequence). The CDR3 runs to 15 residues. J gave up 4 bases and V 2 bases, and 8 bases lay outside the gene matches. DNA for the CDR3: TGTGCCACCAGCAGAAACCAAGCGGGGTGGTACGAGCAGTACTTC. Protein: CATSRNQAGWYEQYF.

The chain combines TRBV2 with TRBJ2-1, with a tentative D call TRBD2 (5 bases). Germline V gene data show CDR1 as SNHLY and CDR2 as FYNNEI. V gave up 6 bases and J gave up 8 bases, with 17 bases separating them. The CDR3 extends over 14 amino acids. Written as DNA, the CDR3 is TGTGCCAGCAGGATCACTAGTTTTCTGGATGAGCAGTTCTTC. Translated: CASRITSFLDEQFF.

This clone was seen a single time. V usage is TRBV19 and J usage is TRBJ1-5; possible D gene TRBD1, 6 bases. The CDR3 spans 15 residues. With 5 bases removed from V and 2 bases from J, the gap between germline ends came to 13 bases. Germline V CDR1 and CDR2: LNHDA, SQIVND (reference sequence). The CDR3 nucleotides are TGTGCCAGTAGTCTAGGGGGGCGGGGCAATCAGCCCCAGCATTTT. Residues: CASSLGGRGNQPQHF.

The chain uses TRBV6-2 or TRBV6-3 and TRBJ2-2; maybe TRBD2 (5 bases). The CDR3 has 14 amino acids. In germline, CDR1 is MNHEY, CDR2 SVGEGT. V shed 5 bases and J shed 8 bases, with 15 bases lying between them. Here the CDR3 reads CASSNEGVTGELFF. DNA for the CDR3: TGTGCCAGCAGTAACGAGGGAGTTACGGGGGAGCTGTTTTTT.

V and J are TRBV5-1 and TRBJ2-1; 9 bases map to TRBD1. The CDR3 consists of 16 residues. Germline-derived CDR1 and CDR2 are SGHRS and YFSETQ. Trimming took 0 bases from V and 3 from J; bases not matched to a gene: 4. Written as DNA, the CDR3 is TGCGCCAGCAGCTTGGAGCCGGGACAGGGCTACAATGAGCAGTTCTTC. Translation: CASSLEPGQGYNEQFF.

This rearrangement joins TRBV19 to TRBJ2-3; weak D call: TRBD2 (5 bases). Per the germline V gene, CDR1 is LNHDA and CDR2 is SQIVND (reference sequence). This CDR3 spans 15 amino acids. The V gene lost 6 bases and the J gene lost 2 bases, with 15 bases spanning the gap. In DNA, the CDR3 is TGTGCCAGTAGGGCACTAGTTCCTCCCACAGATACGCAGTATTTT. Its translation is CASRALVPPTDTQYF.

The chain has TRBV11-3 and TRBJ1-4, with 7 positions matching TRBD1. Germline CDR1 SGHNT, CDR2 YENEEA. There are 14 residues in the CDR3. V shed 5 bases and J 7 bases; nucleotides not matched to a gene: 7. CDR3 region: CASSPGTDFEKLFF. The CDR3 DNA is TGTGCCAGCAGCCCCGGGACAGACTTTGAAAAACTGTTTTTT.

CDR3 in DNA: TGTGCCACCAGCAGAGACAGGGTTGACAACGTCCTGACTTTC. Amino acid sequence: CATSRDRVDNVLTF. The V gene is TRBV15, the J gene TRBJ2-6; D is perhaps TRBD1 (5 bases). V shed 0 bases and J shed 9 bases, with 9 bases lying between them. Per germline, CDR1 LNHNV and CDR2 YYDKDF (reference sequence). The CDR3 runs 14 residues. The whole variable domain, filled in from reference TRBV15 and TRBJ2-6, reads DAMVIQNPRYQVTQFGKPVTLSCSQTLNHNVMYWYQQKSSQAPKLLFHYYDKDFNNEADTPDNFQSRRPNTSFCFLDIRSPGLGDTAMYLCATSRDRVDNVLTFGAGSRLTVL.

CDR3 sequence: CASSLGTGTDTQYF. CDR3 nucleotides: TGTGCCAGCAGCCTCGGGACAGGCACAGATACGCAGTATTTT. The chain uses TRBV3-1 (or the pseudogene TRBV3-2) and TRBJ2-3; 7 nucleotides line up with TRBD1. V was clipped by 4 bases and J by 1 base; unmatched bases: 2. The V gene's germline CDR1 is LGHDT and CDR2 YNNKEL (reference sequence). The CDR3 contains 14 residues.

CDR3 bases: TGTGCCACCAGCCAAGGACAGACGGGCAATCAGCCCCAGCATTTT. This encodes CATSQGQTGNQPQHF. The V and J genes are TRBV15 and TRBJ1-5; TRBD1 is a possible D gene (6 bases). The CDR3 spans 15 residues. The germline CDR1 and CDR2 sequences are LNHNV and YYDKDF (reference sequence). The ends were cut back, 5 bases at V and 2 bases at J, with 13 bases in the middle.

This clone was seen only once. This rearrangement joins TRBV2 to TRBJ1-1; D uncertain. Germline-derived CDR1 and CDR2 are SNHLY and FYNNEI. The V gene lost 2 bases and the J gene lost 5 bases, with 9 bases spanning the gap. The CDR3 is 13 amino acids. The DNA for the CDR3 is TGTGCCAGCAGTGAATTTAGCGGGACTGAAGCTTTCTTT. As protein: CASSEFSGTEAFF. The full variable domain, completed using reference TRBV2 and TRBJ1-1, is EPEVTQTPSHQVTQMGQEVILRCVPISNHLYFYWYRQILGQKVEFLVSFYNNEISEKSEIFDDQFSVERPDGSNFTLKIRSTKLEDSAMYFCASSEFSGTEAFFGQGTRLTVV.

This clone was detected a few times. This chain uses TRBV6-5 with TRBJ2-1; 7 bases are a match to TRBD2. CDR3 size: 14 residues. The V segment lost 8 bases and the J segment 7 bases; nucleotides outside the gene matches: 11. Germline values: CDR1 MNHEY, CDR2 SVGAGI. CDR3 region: CASSQGAGMNEQFF. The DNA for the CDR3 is TGTGCCAGCTCTCAGGGAGCGGGGATGAATGAGCAGTTCTTC.

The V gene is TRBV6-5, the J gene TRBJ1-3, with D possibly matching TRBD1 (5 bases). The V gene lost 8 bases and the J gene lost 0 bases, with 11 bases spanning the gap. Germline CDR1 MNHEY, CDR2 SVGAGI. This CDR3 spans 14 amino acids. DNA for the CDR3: TGTGCCAGCGCTAGGGGAACCTCTGGAAACACCATATATTTT. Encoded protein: CASARGTSGNTIYF.

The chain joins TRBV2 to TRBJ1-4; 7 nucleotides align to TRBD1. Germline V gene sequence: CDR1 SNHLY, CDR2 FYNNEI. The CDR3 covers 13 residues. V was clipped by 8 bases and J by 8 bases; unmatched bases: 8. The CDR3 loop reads CASRQGPKEKLFF. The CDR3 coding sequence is TGTGCCAGCCGACAGGGCCCGAAGGAAAAACTGTTTTTT.